This entry describes one TCR beta chain. Its antigen target is currently unknown. No base quality values were provided; no much bigger clone lies one nucleotide off. The data derive from a study of OX40 agonist ivuxolimab in advanced cancers. Context from the whole study: Ivuxolimab was a fully human IgG2 agonistic monoclonal antibody targeting the costimulatory receptor OX40 (CD134). Intravenous ivuxolimab was administered to patients every 2 weeks at six dose levels: 0.01, 0.1, 0.3, 1.5, 3 and 10 mg/kg. Of the 50 or so patients in dose escalation, some 19 had hepatocellular carcinoma, some 15 had melanoma, 9 had renal cell carcinoma and 9 had head and neck cancer. In the dose-escalation cohort, more than 75% of patients were male, and the mean age was approximately 60 years, with a range of about 23 to 85. Patients were allowed to have had prior anti-PD-1, anti-PD-L1 or anti-CTLA-4 therapy, and 40% to 45% of the dose-escalation patients had been treated with checkpoint inhibitors. Partial responses occurred in three dose-escalation patients: two with cutaneous melanoma and one with hepatocellular carcinoma. Peripheral TCRbeta sequencing aimed to test whether ivuxolimab altered TCR sequence diversity and caused clonal T-cell expansion. The monotherapy dose-escalation portion (N of about 50 patients) of the phase I ivuxolimab trial is reported in the paper.

The trial excluded patients who had a history of autoimmune disease or were on systemic immunosuppression. Peripheral blood for TCR sequencing was collected from all dose cohorts at baseline, on cycle 4 day 1, and on cycle 7 day 1. The samples were taken from a phase I, first-in-human, multicenter, open-label dose-escalation trial of ivuxolimab. Adults with locally advanced or metastatic melanoma, renal cell, hepatocellular, or head and neck squamous cell carcinoma were enrolled in the trial. Before TCR sequencing, CD4+ T cells and CD8+ T cells from peripheral blood were sorted into separate populations. Genomic DNA was isolated from the sorted cells so that the TCRbeta CDR3 region could be sequenced. TCRbeta CDR3 regions were sequenced using the immunoSEQ Assay. TCRdb mirrors the immuneACCESS table, restricted to in-frame sequences. Some clones are absent from its copies; in checked studies, under half trace to an unresolved V gene, and the reason for the others is unknown. The sample table contains some 60,000 clones; only one count was recorded for around 87% of them. The ten top clones hold over 5% of the sample.

The germline V gene yields MNHNS for CDR1 and SASEGT for CDR2. A distance of 7 bases separates the germline ends of V and J, which lose 4 bases and 5 bases respectively. Counted from cysteine to phenylalanine, this CDR3 has 12 amino acids. Just CDR3 DNA is preserved here, 36 bases in frame from base 1. Overall study outcomes, separate from this receptor: Low levels of normalized T-cell clonal expansion were also shown by some nonresponding patients. Clonal expansion of both CD4+ and CD8+ blood T cells was observed from baseline to week 6 at doses 0.1 to 3.0 mg/kg. After ivuxolimab, more expanded clones were found on average in CD8+ T cells than in CD4+ T cells. In the 0.1-3.0 mg/kg groups, partial responders were among the patients with the lowest normalized peripheral clonal expansion, particularly in CD8+ T cells. The antigen specificity of the peripheral T cells that underwent clonal expansion was not determined.

This sequence was found in an adult with an advanced solid tumor such as melanoma, head and neck, liver or kidney cancer. The starting material was CD4+ or CD8+ T cells sorted from blood, obtained in a trial of the OX40 agonist ivuxolimab. The chain uses TRBV6-1 and TRBJ2-3, with no confidently assigned D gene. The sequenced DNA: TGTGCCAGCAGTGGGCAGGTAGATACGCAGTATTTT. Protein translation: CASSGQVDTQYF.